This T cell receptor (beta chain) was recorded in a study of cytomegalovirus exposure and HLA in healthy donors (TCRdb year 2017). In terms of the full investigation: In an earlier analysis of fewer than 750 of the donors, 250 to 350 Gb of sequence data and 117 million unique TCR beta sequences from 150 million to 200 million T cells were reported. Donor age, sex, ethnicity and CMV serostatus were compiled together with the repertoire data. To decide whether each TCR beta V gene segment behaved as functional or pseudogenic, an earlier analysis of approximately 590 of the donors relied on high-throughput TCR beta sequencing. The study aimed to test whether cataloging public T cell receptors could reveal signatures of past pathogen exposure. The later analysis used no new phenotypic data to find candidate immune exposures, relying instead on TCR beta sequences and their occurrence across donors. HLA typing covered class I and class II loci at four-digit resolution. Along with the roughly 700-subject first cohort, a separate validation cohort of more than 90 different subjects was used. An early release that covered about 600 HLA-typed donors contained 300 to 350 gigabases of sequencing data and 80 million or so unique TCR sequences. High-throughput TCR immunosequencing, statistical association of individual TCRs with disease status, and machine learning were combined to predict cytomegalovirus infection status. A later analysis re-examined previously published TCR beta repertoires from more than 550 donors and added high-resolution HLA genotyping to investigate patterns of TCR occurrence. Among some 410 genotyped donors of the cohort, an average of approximately 240,000 unique TCR beta nucleotide sequences were sequenced per donor, roughly 20% of them non-productive. A handful of DR-DQ haplotypes were handled as single units for association and clustering because linkage in the cohort was strong. The study profiled the T cell repertoires of about 720 subjects by immunosequencing and related them to cytomegalovirus serostatus. All discovery cohort repertoires had been generated on a single sequencing platform. The genetic ancestry cluster associated with self-reported Caucasian donors included roughly four fifths of the roughly 360 genotyped donors. Genome-wide SNP genotypes for about 60% of the roughly 700 donors were used in a later genetic analysis, which treated that subset as a discovery cohort. Typing coverage varied by locus: about 620-640 donors for A, B, C, DRB1 and DQB1; 522 for DQA1; about 600 for DPA1; some 470 for DPB1.

The cohort comprised 710 or so healthy bone marrow donors. Cohort members were all nominally healthy when sampled, although unrecorded immune exposures were likely present. The donor tested CMV seronegative, placing the donor among the 352 seronegative members of the cohort. A peripheral blood sample was collected from each donor, and TCR beta sequencing was performed on peripheral blood mononuclear cells. Genomic DNA was extracted from the blood cell samples with the Qiagen DNeasy Blood Extraction Kit. What the authors observed across the whole study: Most CMV-associated TCR beta chains appeared to be HLA-restricted in a later analysis, and the HLA associations seemed to be driven largely by CMV exposure. When HLA alleles, especially DR and DQ, strongly co-occurred, TCR associations were difficult to assign to individual alleles. Compared with the approximately 710-donor mean, donors in an Asian-associated ancestry cluster had fewer N-insertions in productive TCRs, according to a later genetic analysis. The classifier was reported to diagnose cytomegalovirus status with high specificity and sensitivity in both the original and validation cohorts. Because some donors lacked HLA typing at each locus, the association tests relied only on the typed subset. A group of highly shared sequence variants was considered likely to be a technical artifact of the sequencing pipeline. While some public TCRs were present in many individuals, most TCR sequences turned up only very rarely across donors. Linkage disequilibrium might explain the correlated functional status among segregating V segments, but an unknown experimental factor could not be ruled out. A further reported finding was that TCR beta sequences accurately predicted the HLA-A and HLA-B alleles for most subjects in the first cohort. Broadly in line with IMGT annotations, most TCR beta V segments showed up in productive rearrangements about 87% or about 30% of the time in an earlier analysis of around 550 of the donors. This cohort had only TCR beta chains sequenced, and the lack of alpha or paired-chain data limited which features could be detected. The earlier analysis of about 600 of the donors excluded around 17 rarely observed V segments, including chromosome 9 orphons, because counts were too low. The study gave a list of 150 to 200 TCR beta chains associated with cytomegalovirus. Specific HLA alleles were associated with 15,000 to 20,000 TCR beta sequences at a false discovery rate of 0.05 in a later analysis. The authors suggested that the approach could potentially be extended to other disease states and immunological phenotypes. The 87-base-pair reads could not distinguish some IMGT-functional V segments, including TRBV6-2 and TRBV6-3, so those segments were excluded. Sequencing depth was assumed to be roughly uniform across donors in the presence/absence analyses, though that assumption may not hold. V-gene and J-gene trimming of TCR beta chains was associated with a missense DCLRE1C variant in a later genetic analysis, and the association was replicated in an independent cohort. A later analysis reported that several top co-occurrence clusters appeared linked to parvovirus B19, influenza, CMV and Epstein-Barr virus. Compared with equally common non-associated chains, HLA-associated TCR beta chains in a later analysis were more clonally expanded and had lower generation probabilities. For the cohort, immune exposure information was limited to CMV serostatus. A later analysis found that TCR association rates varied across HLA loci, with DRB1 alleles showing the most associated TCRs and HLA-C alleles the fewest. Three of the identified cytomegalovirus-associated TCR beta chains were confirmed in vitro to be specific for cytomegalovirus antigens.

The library was obtained by the immunoSEQ multiplex PCR assay. For the multiplex PCR, a mixture combining 60 forward primers for TCR Vbeta segments and 13 reverse primers for TCR Jbeta segments was used. A multiplex PCR assay on genomic DNA amplified the CDR3 region of rearranged TCR beta genes. On the Illumina HiSeq System, the amplified TCR beta libraries were sequenced as 87-base-pair reads. The study's processing was this. A later analysis tallied around 80 million unique TCR beta chains across the 666 repertoires, and around 10 million of those chains were shared by two or more donors. Raw reads were error-corrected and collapsed into unique sequences by a nearest-neighbor algorithm in which closely related sequences were merged to remove PCR and sequencing errors. To assign V, D and J gene segments, CDR3 sequences were aligned to IMGT reference sequences. For a sequence to be retained, a match of at least six nucleotides was required to both a V gene segment and a J gene segment. A rearrangement counted as productive if the CDR3 had no stop codons and remained in frame with V and J, and every other rearrangement counted as non-productive. CDR3 was defined by IMGT convention, running from the second conserved V-encoded cysteine to the conserved J-encoded phenylalanine. The earlier analysis of a few hundred of the donors excluded any sequence lacking an unambiguous match to a single V gene segment. In an earlier analysis of a few hundred of the donors, V segments were called functional above 56.7% productive rearrangements and were called segregating when the between-donor standard deviation exceeded 5%. To diagnose cytomegalovirus status from the catalog of TCR beta chain sequences, a statistical classification framework was built. V and J gene assignment, in a later analysis, came from comparing TCR nucleotide sequences with IMGT/GENE-DB human TR gene sequences. Using the TCRdist pipeline, a later analysis assigned CDR3 sequences along with most-parsimonious VDJ recombination scenarios. In a later analysis, every TCR beta chain was defined by the combination of its CDR3 amino acid sequence and its V-gene family, and reads without a unique V-gene family were dropped. A later analysis removed 500 to 650 highly shared, low-generation-probability nucleotide sequences to deal with suspected cross-contamination and a sequencing artifact. A later analysis calculated a clonal expansion index for each public chain from normalized within-repertoire ranks of inferred template counts. A later analysis computed generation probabilities with a VDJ recombination model fitted to out-of-frame rearrangements, and checked the results against IGoR. Hypergeometric tests were used in a later analysis to score TCR-TCR, TCR-HLA and TCR-CMV co-occurrence, with a repertoire-size bias correction applied to the TCR pairs. To estimate false discovery rates, a later analysis permuted the HLA or CMV assignments 20 times. A later analysis grouped co-occurring TCRs with DBSCAN, adding TCRdist sequence similarity when clustering within HLA-allele-positive subsets. Repertoires with fewer than 30,000 or more than 120,000 public chains were left out of co-occurrence clustering, as were about 5 repertoires with anomalous nucleotide sharing. This immuneACCESS table, as held by TCRdb, lists in-frame sequences with V and J called but not all clones. Of the missing ones, under half trace to an unresolved V gene in checked studies; the others have no known cause. The V and J calls and clone size were taken over from that table, and D and trimming were inferred from the DNA. The sample table records 200,000 or so clones; around 87% of these occur just once. The top ten constitute 1.3% of the sample.

With regard to this clone: The specificity of this receptor is unknown. The input lacks base qualities; no much larger clone sits a single base away.

Taken from the germline V gene, the CDR1 and CDR2 loops are MDHEN and SYDVKM. Trimming accounts for 4 bases at V and 5 bases at J, while the number of junction bases matched to no gene is 3. Reading from cysteine to phenylalanine, the CDR3 counts 14 amino acids. Only CDR3 DNA is held: 42 bases, read in frame from base 1. The source material was PBMCs. The chain is assembled from TRBV28 and TRBJ2-3; 10 bases in the junction line up with TRBD2. The TCR comes from a man aged 25-45 years in good health and CMV-seronegative. The bases read TGTGCCAGCAGTTATAGCGGGGGGCGAGATACGCAGTATTTT. It specifies CASSYSGGRDTQYF.